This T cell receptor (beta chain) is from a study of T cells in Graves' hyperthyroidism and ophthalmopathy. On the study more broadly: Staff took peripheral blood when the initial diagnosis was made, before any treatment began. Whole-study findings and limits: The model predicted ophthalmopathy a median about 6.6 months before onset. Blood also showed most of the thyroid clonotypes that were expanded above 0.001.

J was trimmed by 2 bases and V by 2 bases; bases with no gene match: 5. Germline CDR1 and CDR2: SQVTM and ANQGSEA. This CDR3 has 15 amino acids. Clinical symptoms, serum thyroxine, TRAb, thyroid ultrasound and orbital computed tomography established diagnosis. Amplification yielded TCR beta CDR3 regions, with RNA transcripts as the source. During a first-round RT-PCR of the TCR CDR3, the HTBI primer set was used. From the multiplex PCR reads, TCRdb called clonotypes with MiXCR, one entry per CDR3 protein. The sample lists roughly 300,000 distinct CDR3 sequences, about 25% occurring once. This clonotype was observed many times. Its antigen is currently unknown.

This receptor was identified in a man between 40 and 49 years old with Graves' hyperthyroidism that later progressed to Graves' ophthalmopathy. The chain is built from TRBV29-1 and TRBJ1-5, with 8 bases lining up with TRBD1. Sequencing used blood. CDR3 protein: CSVETGGAGNQPQHF. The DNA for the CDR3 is TGCAGCGTTGAAACAGGGGGTGCGGGCAATCAGCCCCAGCATTTT. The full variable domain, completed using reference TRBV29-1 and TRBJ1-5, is SAVISQKPSRDICQRGTSLTIQCQVDSQVTMMFWYRQQPGQSLTLIATANQGSEATYESGFVIDKFPISRPNLTFSTLTVSNMSPEDSSIYLCSVETGGAGNQPQHFGDGTRLSIL.